This T cell receptor beta chain originates from a study of blood T cell repertoires in COVID-19. Turning to the study itself: The United States, Italy and Spain provided the acute and convalescent COVID-19 samples. From T cells, B-cell-depleted T cells, or PBMCs came the material, which was cDNA or gDNA.

Some clones are missing from TCRdb's copy, which holds only in-frame ones; the method was immunoSEQ multiplex PCR. The sample yields 250,000 to 350,000 clones, around 87% seen once. This CDR3 is built from 13 residues. Per the germline V gene, CDR1 is MDHEN and CDR2 is SYDVKM. Losses at the gene ends were 5 bases for V and 5 bases for J; bases not matched to a gene: 5. The chain joins TRBV28 to TRBJ2-5; 7 nucleotides align to TRBD2. Sequenced input: peripheral blood. The TCR was taken from a woman aged 25 to 45 who had recovered from COVID-19. CDR3 amino acids: CASSRGLMETQYF. CDR3 sequence (DNA): TGTGCCAGCAGTCGGGGACTAATGGAGACCCAGTACTTC.